This entry describes one T cell receptor beta chain. The sample originates from a study of T-cell reconstitution after alpha-beta-depleted transplantation in children. Unique molecular identifiers were incorporated into the prepared TCRbeta library. TCRdb re-called the PCR reads through MiXCR, storing one row per CDR3 protein. Of approximately 350,000 distinct CDR3 sequences detected, 10% appear once; the ten largest clones hold around 2.4%. This CDR3 spans 17 amino acids. Trimming took 3 bases from V and 3 from J, leaving 20 bases between them. Germline V gene sequence: CDR1 SGHAT, CDR2 FQNNGV. This sample comprised PBMCs from the stem cell graft donor, obtained from the stem cell graft. V gene TRBV11-2 combines with J gene TRBJ1-1; tentative D call: TRBD1 (6 bases). This TCR was sampled from a human donor who donated a stem cell graft to a child with acute lymphoblastic leukemia. Here the CDR3 reads CASSFDPRRGIDTEAFF. The DNA of the CDR3 is TGTGCCAGCAGCTTCGATCCTCGCAGGGGTATCGACACTGAAGCTTTCTTT.